These 32 T cell receptor beta chains came from one sample sequenced in a study of T cell changes during pregnancy in multiple sclerosis. TCRdb's copy holds only in-frame clones and misses some; the assay was immunoSEQ multiplex PCR. Of fewer than 90,000 clones in the sample, approximately 94% were seen once. Material: peripheral blood, obtained in the third trimester of pregnancy. Every receptor here comes from a female donor with multiple sclerosis, enrolled in a pregnancy study.

The gene calls are TRBV6-4 and TRBJ2-2, with 9 positions matching TRBD1. V shed 6 bases and J 6 bases; nucleotides not matched to a gene: 8. The germline V gene has CDR1 MRHNA and CDR2 SNTAGT. This CDR3 comprises 15 residues. In nucleotides, the CDR3 is TGTGCCAGCAGCCGACAGGGGGTCGTTCCCGGGGAGCTGTTTTTT. Amino acid sequence: CASSRQGVVPGELFF.

This clone came up once. The chain joins TRBV18 to TRBJ2-2; D ambiguous. CDR3 length: 16 amino acids. Germline loops: CDR1 KGHSH, CDR2 LQKENI. V lost 0 bases and J lost 1, with 9 bases in between. The CDR3 spells CASSPPTDLNTGELFF. The CDR3 DNA reads TGTGCCAGCTCACCACCAACTGACTTGAACACCGGGGAGCTGTTTTTT.

J is TRBJ2-2 and V is TRBV5-1, with D possibly matching TRBD2 (6 bases). CDR3 length: 12 amino acids. Per the germline V gene, CDR1 is SGHRS and CDR2 is YFSETQ. Trimming took 6 bases from V and 5 from J, leaving 8 bases between them. In DNA, the CDR3 is TGCGCCAGCACGGGGGATACCGGGGAGCTGTTTTTT. Translated, it gives CASTGDTGELFF. Together with reference TRBV5-1 and TRBJ2-2, the CDR3 gives the full variable domain: KAGVTQTPRYLIKTRGQQVTLSCSPISGHRSVSWYQQTPGQGLQFLFEYFSETQRNKGNFPGRFSGRQFSNSRSEMNVSTLELGDSALYLCASTGDTGELFFGEGSRLTVL.

The J gene is TRBJ2-1, the V gene TRBV9; TRBD2 agrees at 11 bases. The CDR3 covers 16 residues. From germline, CDR1 is SGDLS and CDR2 YYNGEE. The junction had 2 bases not matched to a gene; V was cut back by 0 bases and J by 3 bases. CDR3: CASSVVGTSGYNEQFF. The CDR3, as DNA: TGTGCCAGCAGCGTAGTAGGGACTAGCGGCTACAATGAGCAGTTCTTC.

This clone was observed once. The chain combines TRBV29-1 with TRBJ2-1, with D possibly being TRBD2 (6 bases). Germline CDR1 and CDR2: SQVTM and ANQGSEA. V lost 5 bases to trimming and J lost 12 bases, with 29 bases between them. The CDR3 has 16 amino acids. For the CDR3, the DNA is TGCAGCGTTCCAAACGTGGGCGGCGGGGCCGGTTTGGCGCAGTTCTTC. It encodes CSVPNVGGGAGLAQFF.

The rearrangement joins TRBV9 to TRBJ2-1; 8 bases are a match to TRBD2. The V segment lost 3 bases and the J segment 3 bases; nucleotides outside the gene matches: 5. This CDR3 contains 15 residues. Germline values: CDR1 SGDLS, CDR2 YYNGEE. CDR3 residues: CASSELAANYNEQFF. CDR3 nucleotide sequence: TGTGCCAGCAGCGAACTAGCGGCGAACTACAATGAGCAGTTCTTC.

This chain connects TRBV5-1 to TRBJ2-7; TRBD1 agrees at 7 bases. The V and J ends lost 2 bases and 2 bases, in that order; junction bases with no gene match: 4. Germline V gives CDR1 SGHRS, CDR2 YFSETQ. This CDR3 comprises 14 residues. As DNA, the CDR3 is TGCGCCAGCAGCTTAGCCGGACAGGCCTACGAGCAGTACTTC. This gives the protein CASSLAGQAYEQYF.

This chain's CDR3 is CASSRGGLARSYEQYF. The CDR3 DNA sequence: TGTGCCAGCAGCCGGGGGGGACTAGCGCGCTCCTACGAGCAGTACTTC. The V call is TRBV11-2, the J call TRBJ2-7, with 10 bases lining up with TRBD2. The CDR3 length is 16 residues. V shed 5 bases, J shed 0 bases, and the junction held 7 bases outside the gene matches. Germline loops: CDR1 SGHAT, CDR2 FQNNGV.

The rearrangement joins TRBV4-2 to TRBJ2-7; no firm D call. Germline-derived CDR1 and CDR2 are LGHNA and YNFKEQ. CDR3 length: 15 residues. Trimming left V 1 base short and J 1 base short, with 11 bases between. The CDR3 DNA reads TGTGCCAGCAGCCAAGGTCCAGATCCTTCCTACGAGCAGTACTTC. Its translation is CASSQGPDPSYEQYF.

This chain connects TRBV9 to TRBJ2-5, with D perhaps TRBD2 (7 bases). This CDR3 contains 18 residues. V dropped 2 bases and J dropped 2 bases, with 22 bases sitting between them. Germline CDR1 is SGDLS and CDR2 is YYNGEE. The CDR3 region is CASSVRGGGRGGQETQYF. The CDR3, as DNA: TGTGCCAGCAGCGTTCGCGGCGGGGGAAGAGGGGGGCAAGAGACCCAGTACTTC.

The J gene is TRBJ2-5, the V gene TRBV30, with 16 bases aligning to TRBD2. The CDR3 loop spans 18 amino acids. V dropped 2 bases and J dropped 5; count of bases not matched to a gene: 11. Per germline, CDR1 GTSNPN and CDR2 SVGIG (reference sequence). CDR3 protein: CAWSSKGLAGGVGETQYF. CDR3 sequence (DNA): TGTGCCTGGAGTTCTAAGGGACTAGCGGGAGGGGTTGGGGAGACCCAGTACTTC. The entire variable domain, with the rest obtained from reference TRBV30 and TRBJ2-5, is as follows: SQTIHQWPATLVQPVGSPLSLECTVEGTSNPNLYWYRQAAGRGLQLLFYSVGIGQISSEVPQNLSASRPQDRQFILSSKKLLLSDSGFYLCAWSSKGLAGGVGETQYFGPGTRLLVL.

The chain has TRBV9 and TRBJ2-7, with TRBD1 matching 8 bases. The CDR3 spans 12 residues. V trimming: 7 bases; J trimming: 6 bases; junction bases outside the gene matches: 6. Germline V gives CDR1 SGDLS, CDR2 YYNGEE. The CDR3 loop is CASGQGAREQYF. For the CDR3, the DNA is TGTGCCAGCGGGCAGGGGGCCCGCGAGCAGTACTTC. The full variable domain, with the rest looked up from reference TRBV9 and TRBJ2-7, is DSGVTQTPKHLITATGQRVTLRCSPRSGDLSVYWYQQSLDQGLQFLIQYYNGEERAKGNILERFSAQQFPDLHSELNLSSLELGDSALYFCASGQGAREQYFGPGTRLTVT.

The DNA of the CDR3 is TGCAGCGTTGAGGGGACTAGCGGGGAATCCTACGAGCAGTACTTC. Translated: CSVEGTSGESYEQYF. The chain employs TRBV29-1 and TRBJ2-7, with 13 bases lining up with TRBD2. The CDR3 covers 15 residues. J lost 1 base, V lost 3 bases, and 3 bases had no gene match. Germline assignment: CDR1 SQVTM and CDR2 ANQGSEA.

The chain couples TRBV7-9 to TRBJ2-1, with D possibly matching TRBD2 (5 bases). Germline CDR1 is SEHNR and CDR2 is FQNEAQ (reference sequence). V shed 5 bases and J shed 8 bases, with 10 bases lying between them. This CDR3 is built from 12 residues. The CDR3 DNA reads as TGTGCCAGCAGCCGCCGGCGGGATGAGCAGTTCTTC. The encoded protein is CASSRRRDEQFF.

The rearrangement uses TRBV4-2 and TRBJ2-7; D unclear. The V and J ends lost 0 bases and 4 bases respectively, with 19 bases between them. This CDR3 is built from 17 residues. Germline CDR1 reads LGHNA; CDR2 reads YNFKEQ. The CDR3 bases are TGTGCCAGCAGCCAAGATCTCGGTACTCGTTCTGAGTACGAGCAGTACTTC. Translation: CASSQDLGTRSEYEQYF.

The chain has TRBV7-9 and TRBJ2-1, with D uncertain. Germline assignment: CDR1 SEHNR and CDR2 FQNEAQ (reference sequence). This CDR3 spans 13 amino acids. V was shortened by 0 bases and J by 3 bases, with 3 bases between the two germline ends. The CDR3 DNA reads as TGTGCCAGCAGCTTAGCGCGCTACAATGAGCAGTTCTTC. Translated, it gives CASSLARYNEQFF.

V usage is TRBV5-1 and J usage is TRBJ1-3, with D unresolved. Germline CDR1 reads SGHRS; CDR2 reads YFSETQ. V lost 5 bases and J lost 0, with 9 bases in between. The CDR3 loop spans 14 amino acids. CDR3 in amino acids: CASRRGSSGNTIYF. Written as DNA, the CDR3 is TGCGCCAGCAGGCGGGGAAGCTCTGGAAACACCATATATTTT.

This rearrangement joins TRBV5-8 to TRBJ1-2; D unresolved. CDR1 is SGHTS and CDR2 is YDEGEE in the germline V gene. The CDR3 covers 15 residues. The V and J ends lost 1 base and 6 bases respectively, with 16 bases between them. CDR3 DNA: TGTGCCAGCAGCTTGCGAGATACAGTTCTAAATGGCTACACCTTC. Protein: CASSLRDTVLNGYTF.

The J gene is TRBJ2-7, the V gene TRBV27, with D maybe TRBD2 (5 bases). The CDR3 length is 14 residues. CDR1 and CDR2 (germline): MNHEY, SMNVEV (reference sequence). The V end was cut by 5 bases, the J end by 0 bases, with 11 bases between. The CDR3 DNA sequence: TGTGCCAGCAGTCCCGGAGGAGGCTCCTACGAGCAGTACTTC. This codes for CASSPGGGSYEQYF.

The chain employs TRBV7-9 and TRBJ2-3, with 12 bases identical to TRBD2. The CDR3 is 15 residues long. J was trimmed by 3 bases and V by 6 bases; bases with no gene match: 4. CDR1 and CDR2 (germline): SEHNR, FQNEAQ (reference sequence). CDR3: CASREGLAGTDTQYF. CDR3 in DNA: TGTGCCAGCAGAGAAGGACTAGCGGGGACAGATACGCAGTATTTT.

The rearrangement uses TRBV27 and TRBJ2-7, with a tentative D call TRBD2 (6 bases). Germline V gene lookup returns CDR1 MNHEY and CDR2 SMNVEV (reference sequence). This CDR3 spans 14 amino acids. Trimming shortened V by 5 bases and J by 2 bases, and 13 bases separated the two germline ends. CDR3 loop: CASSARDGAYEQYF. The CDR3 DNA follows: TGTGCCAGCAGTGCGCGGGACGGAGCCTACGAGCAGTACTTC.

This clone was observed once. The chain couples TRBV5-1 to TRBJ2-7, with 10 bases aligning to TRBD2. Trimming took 1 base from V and 6 from J; bases not matched to a gene: 4. Germline V gene sequence: CDR1 SGHRS, CDR2 YFSETQ. This CDR3 comprises 14 residues. DNA for the CDR3: TGCGCCAGCAGCTTGTTAGCGGGAGGTCCCGAGCAGTACTTC. This translates into CASSLLAGGPEQYF.

This chain links TRBV11-2 with TRBJ2-5; D remains ambiguous. This CDR3 has 13 amino acids. Germline loops: CDR1 SGHAT, CDR2 FQNNGV. The ends were cut back, 5 bases at V and 2 bases at J, with 9 bases in the middle. CDR3 sequence (DNA): TGTGCCAGCAGCCCAGCAGGTCAAGAGACCCAGTACTTC. Amino acid sequence: CASSPAGQETQYF.

The gene calls are TRBV30 and TRBJ1-5; 8 bases map to TRBD1. With 5 bases clipped from V and 4 bases from J, the junction kept 7 bases outside the gene matches. Germline V gene lookup returns CDR1 GTSNPN and CDR2 SVGIG (reference sequence). This CDR3 has 14 residues. The CDR3 is CAWGKTGANQPQHF. CDR3 DNA: TGTGCCTGGGGGAAGACAGGGGCTAATCAGCCCCAGCATTTT.

The chain joins TRBV28 to TRBJ2-7, with 7 bases matching TRBD1. The CDR3 contains 16 residues. Trimming took 5 bases from V and 1 from J; bases not matched to a gene: 11. Germline V lookup: CDR1 MDHEN, CDR2 SYDVKM. CDR3 DNA sequence: TGTGCCAGCAGTGGACGAACTGGGACAGAATCCTACGAGCAGTACTTC. This codes for CASSGRTGTESYEQYF.

The V and J genes are TRBV23-1 and TRBJ1-2; D is unclear. TRBV23-1 is known as an ORF, though its function is uncertain. The CDR3 length is 10 residues. The germline V and J ends were trimmed by 7 bases and 6 bases, with 6 bases remaining between them. The CDR3 nucleotides read TGCGCCAGCATATCTCATGGCTACACCTTC. This codes for CASISHGYTF.

The table lists this clone with a count of one. CDR3 residues: CASSQSSGIPYEQYF. As DNA, the CDR3 is TGCGCCAGCAGCCAGAGCAGCGGGATCCCCTACGAGCAGTACTTC. The rearrangement uses TRBV4-1 and TRBJ2-7, with TRBD2 identical over 7 bases. CDR3 size: 15 residues. CDR1 MGHRA and CDR2 YSYEKL come from the germline V gene. With 3 bases clipped from V and 2 bases from J, the junction kept 7 bases outside the gene matches.

The chain combines TRBV4-1 with TRBJ2-1, with 12 bases that match TRBD2. The CDR3 sequence is 14 residues long. Per germline, CDR1 MGHRA and CDR2 YSYEKL. V lost 4 bases, J lost 13 bases, and 8 bases stayed unmatched. The CDR3 spells CASSLRLAGEQQFF. In DNA, the CDR3 is TGCGCCAGCAGCCTCAGACTAGCGGGAGAGCAACAGTTCTTC.

The rearrangement links TRBV27 to TRBJ2-7; D call uncertain. Germline CDR1 is MNHEY and CDR2 is SMNVEV (reference sequence). The length of the CDR3 is 17 residues. Trimming removed 1 base from V and 0 bases from J, with 16 bases in between. Here the CDR3 DNA reads TGTGCCAGCAGTTTATACTATCCGGCTTCCAGCTCCTACGAGCAGTACTTC. This codes for CASSLYYPASSSYEQYF.

The genes are TRBV5-6 and TRBJ2-1; D call uncertain. CDR1 and CDR2 from the germline V gene are SGHDT and YYEEEE. V was cut by 0 bases and J by 4 bases, with 5 bases left in between. The CDR3 contains 13 residues. The CDR3: CASSLASYNEQFF. Written as DNA, the CDR3 is TGTGCCAGCAGCTTGGCCTCGTACAATGAGCAGTTCTTC.

V gene TRBV11-2 combines with J gene TRBJ2-2, with TRBD2 as a possible D gene (5 bases). V was pared by 5 bases and J by 2 bases, with 15 bases between. The germline V gene has CDR1 SGHAT and CDR2 FQNNGV. This CDR3 comprises 16 residues. The CDR3 here is CASSLFWGENTGELFF. DNA of the CDR3: TGTGCCAGCAGCCTATTCTGGGGAGAAAACACCGGGGAGCTGTTTTTT.

The genes are TRBV27 and TRBJ1-1, with D possibly matching TRBD1 (5 bases). Trimming took 5 bases from V and 7 from J, leaving 11 bases between them. The CDR3 length is 12 residues. Germline CDR1 is MNHEY and CDR2 is SMNVEV (reference sequence). The CDR3 DNA is TGTGCCAGCAGTCGCAGGGTGGGTGAAGCTTTCTTT. Encoded protein: CASSRRVGEAFF.